This T cell receptor beta chain appears in the sequencing data of a study of blood T cell repertoires in COVID-19. About the study: The United States, Italy and Spain were the sources of the acute and convalescent COVID-19 samples.

V dropped 3 bases and J dropped 4; count of bases not matched to a gene: 8. The CDR3 consists of 16 residues. In germline, CDR1 is MRHNA, CDR2 SNTAGT. Generated by immunoSEQ multiplex PCR, the TCRdb table keeps only in-frame clones and is missing some. The repertoire holds 100,000 to 150,000 clones, with roughly 74% as singletons. Sequencing used peripheral blood. The rearrangement uses TRBV6-4 and TRBJ2-3, with 9 positions matching TRBD1. This clonotype was obtained from a man between 60 and 75 years old with acute or convalescent COVID-19. This chain's CDR3 is CASSEMGGQGADTQYF. The CDR3 bases are TGTGCCAGCAGTGAGATGGGGGGACAGGGCGCAGATACGCAGTATTTT.